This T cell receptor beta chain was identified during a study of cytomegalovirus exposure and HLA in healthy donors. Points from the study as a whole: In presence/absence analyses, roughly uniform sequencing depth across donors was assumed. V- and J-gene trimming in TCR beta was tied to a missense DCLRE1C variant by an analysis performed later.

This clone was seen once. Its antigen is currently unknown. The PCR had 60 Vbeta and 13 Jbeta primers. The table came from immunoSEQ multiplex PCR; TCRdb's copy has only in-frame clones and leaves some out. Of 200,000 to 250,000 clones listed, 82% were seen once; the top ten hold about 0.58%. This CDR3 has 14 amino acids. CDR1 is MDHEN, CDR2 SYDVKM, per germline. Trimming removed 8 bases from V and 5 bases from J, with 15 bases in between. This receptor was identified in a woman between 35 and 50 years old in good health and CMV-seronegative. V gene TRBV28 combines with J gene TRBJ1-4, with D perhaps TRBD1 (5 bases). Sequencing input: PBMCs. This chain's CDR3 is CASLAGGENEKLFF. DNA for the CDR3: TGTGCCAGCCTTGCGGGGGGAGAGAATGAAAAACTGTTTTTT.